This T cell receptor (beta chain) derives from a study of blood T cell repertoires in COVID-19. For the study at large: Researchers got acute and convalescent COVID-19 samples from the United States, Italy and Spain. From T cells, B-cell-depleted T cells, or PBMCs came the material, which was cDNA or gDNA.

Authors' analysis steps: Estimation of nucleated cell counts relied on the amplification of reference gene primers. Assay used: immunoSEQ multiplex PCR; TCRdb lists only in-frame clones, some missing. The V and J calls and clone size come from that table; D and trimming were worked out from the DNA. The data contain more than 95,000 clones, approximately 83% of them seen just once; the ten biggest clones take up about 3.6%. Per the germline V gene, CDR1 is MRHNA and CDR2 is SNTAGT. V trimming: 3 bases; J trimming: 2 bases; junction bases outside the gene matches: 10. The CDR3 extends over 18 amino acids.

The chain links TRBV6-4 to TRBJ2-7; TRBD2 agrees at 13 bases. Sequencing was performed on peripheral blood. The TCR comes from a woman aged 80 or over with active or convalescent COVID-19. The DNA for the CDR3 is TGTGCCAGCAGTGAATACGCGACTAGCGGGGGGCCAACCTACGAGCAGTACTTC. Protein sequence: CASSEYATSGGPTYEQYF.